This TCR beta chain was sequenced for a study of cytomegalovirus exposure and HLA in healthy donors. Study results and caveats: TCR beta sequences reportedly predicted most subjects' HLA-A and HLA-B alleles accurately.

Primers for the PCR totalled 60 Vbeta and 13 Jbeta. This table comes from immunoSEQ multiplex PCR, and its TCRdb copy is limited to in-frame clones, with some not included. The sample includes approximately 130,000 clones, over 75% of them seen just once. V shed 5 bases and J shed 1 base, with 9 bases lying between them. CDR1 is MNHEY and CDR2 is SVGAGI in the germline V gene. The CDR3 totals 14 residues. The count of this clone is one. Antigen: not known. The J gene is TRBJ2-4, the V gene TRBV6-5; D remains unclear. The sample comprised PBMCs. The origin of this receptor is a woman aged 18-30 years in good health and CMV-seronegative. The CDR3 loop reads CASSPFEAKNIQYF. The CDR3 DNA is TGTGCCAGCAGTCCCTTCGAGGCCAAAAACATTCAGTACTTC.